This TCR beta chain was documented in a study of CD8+CD57+ T cells in acquired aplastic anemia. For the study at large: Average CD4+ read depth in healthy donors was 11 million or so reads.

From germline, CDR1 is SGHDN and CDR2 FVKESK. Trimming took off 4 bases at V and 6 bases at J, with 9 bases between the two ends. CDR3 size: 13 residues. Both TCR beta VDJ combination and CDR3 sequence profiling were carried out. Genomic DNA was the template for this profiling. TCRdb redid the calling of the reads with MiXCR, one entry per CDR3 protein. The sample consists of some 130,000 distinct CDR3 sequences, more than 35% of them appearing once. A remark on this clonotype: Just one base apart from a much larger clone, this may be a read error. The conserved phenylalanine or tryptophan normally closing the CDR3 is absent here, so this likely arose from a read error.

This TCR was recovered from a human donor in good health, serving as a control. The chain is built from TRBV14 and TRBJ2-2; the D is unclear. Sequenced sample: sorted CD4+, CD8+, or CD8+CD57+ T cells (not recorded which) from PBMCs. The CDR3 sequence: CASSPQVAGELFL. The CDR3 nucleotides are TGTGCCAGCAGCCCCCAGGTTGCCGGGGAGCTGTTTCTT.